This T cell receptor (beta chain) was identified in a study of T cells in narcolepsy. Data came from immunoSEQ multiplex PCR; TCRdb stores just in-frame clones and leaves some out. Of tens of thousands of clones in the sample, under 85% were seen once. The sequencing sample was made of memory (CD45RA-) CD4+ T cells from blood. This sequence originates from a human donor in good health.

CDR3 DNA sequence: TGTGCCAGCAGCCTTCAAGATGGGGTAAGCAGATACAATGAGCAGTTCTTC. Protein sequence: CASSLQDGVSRYNEQFF. The genes are TRBV4-2 and TRBJ2-1, with D uncertain. This CDR3 has 17 amino acids. The V gene's germline CDR1 is LGHNA and CDR2 YNFKEQ. V was pared by 4 bases and J by 4 bases, with 20 bases between.